These 28 T cell receptor beta chains came from one sample sequenced in a study of CD8 T cell repertoires and HIV-1 epitope variants. Generated by immunoSEQ multiplex PCR, the TCRdb table keeps only in-frame clones and is missing some. This table has some 5,500 clones, around 59% appearing once. Their antigen targets remain unknown. The source material was cultured CD8+ T cells derived from PBMCs. The receptors were sampled from a male donor with HIV.

The chain is built from TRBV28 and TRBJ2-7; tentative D call: TRBD2 (5 bases). The CDR3 totals 14 residues. Germline V gene lookup returns CDR1 MDHEN and CDR2 SYDVKM. V lost 5 bases to trimming and J lost 7 bases, with 18 bases between them. CDR3 in amino acids: CASSLTLRTREQYF. In DNA form, the CDR3 reads TGTGCCAGCAGTCTCACCCTCCGTACTAGGGAGCAGTACTTC.

The genes are TRBV6-1 and TRBJ2-1; D is uncertain. The CDR3 spans 11 residues. Germline lookup yields CDR1 MNHNS and CDR2 SASEGT. V lost 7 bases to trimming and J lost 3 bases, with 4 bases between them. The CDR3 nucleotides are TGTGCCAGCAAGCTCTACAATGAGCAGTTCTTC. Amino acid sequence: CASKLYNEQFF.

In its sample, this clone was seen a few times. The V gene is TRBV29-1, the J gene TRBJ2-3, with D unclear. Trimming removed 4 bases at V and 0 bases at J, with 26 bases between. The CDR3 has 19 amino acids. Germline lookup yields CDR1 SQVTM and CDR2 ANQGSEA. The CDR3 nucleotides read TGCAGCGTTGTTCTGTTCGCCCCCCCCTCCCTTTCTAGCACAGATACGCAGTATTTT. Translating gives CSVVLFAPPSLSSTDTQYF.

The rearrangement links TRBV14 to TRBJ2-3; TRBD1 matches at 9 bases. V shed 3 bases, J shed 2 bases, and the junction held 6 bases outside the gene matches. The germline V gene has CDR1 SGHDN and CDR2 FVKESK. The CDR3 has 16 residues. CDR3 in amino acids: CASSQTGTGSTDTQYF. In DNA form, the CDR3 reads TGTGCCAGCAGCCAGACCGGGACAGGGTCCACAGATACGCAGTATTTT.

The chain is built from TRBV5-1 and TRBJ2-2; D call uncertain. In germline, CDR1 is SGHRS, CDR2 YFSETQ. With 3 bases removed from V and 8 bases from J, the gap between germline ends came to 5 bases. The CDR3 totals 11 residues. Here the CDR3 reads CASSYGGELFF. CDR3 nucleotide sequence: TGCGCCAGCAGCTACGGTGGGGAGCTGTTTTTT. Looking up the rest from reference TRBV5-1 and TRBJ2-2 gives the full variable domain: KAGVTQTPRYLIKTRGQQVTLSCSPISGHRSVSWYQQTPGQGLQFLFEYFSETQRNKGNFPGRFSGRQFSNSRSEMNVSTLELGDSALYLCASSYGGELFFGEGSRLTVL.

The genes are TRBV15 and TRBJ2-5; the D gene is possibly TRBD1 (5 bases). V lost 0 bases and J 3 bases, leaving 14 bases between the germline ends. The germline V gene has CDR1 LNHNV and CDR2 YYDKDF (reference sequence). The CDR3 is made up of 16 amino acids. The CDR3 loop is CATSRERNTGEETQYF. The CDR3, as DNA: TGTGCCACCAGCAGAGAAAGAAACACAGGAGAAGAGACCCAGTACTTC. Full variable domain (rest looked up from reference TRBV15 and TRBJ2-5): DAMVIQNPRYQVTQFGKPVTLSCSQTLNHNVMYWYQQKSSQAPKLLFHYYDKDFNNEADTPDNFQSRRPNTSFCFLDIRSPGLGDTAMYLCATSRERNTGEETQYFGPGTRLLVL.

The rearrangement joins TRBV5-4 to TRBJ2-6; D is ambiguous. In germline, CDR1 is SGHNT, CDR2 YYREEE (reference sequence). Trimming removed 0 bases from V and 8 bases from J, with 6 bases in between. This CDR3 has 13 amino acids. CDR3 protein: CASSLGGTNVLTF. Written as DNA, the CDR3 is TGTGCCAGCAGCTTGGGAGGCACCAACGTCCTGACTTTC.

The chain recombines TRBV28 with TRBJ2-7; D is perhaps TRBD1 or TRBD2 (5 bases each). The V end was cut by 3 bases, the J end by 5 bases, with 14 bases between. Germline CDR1 is MDHEN and CDR2 is SYDVKM. The CDR3 sequence is 14 residues long. CDR3 protein: CASSFVSGTDEQYF. The CDR3 DNA sequence: TGTGCCAGCAGTTTCGTATCAGGGACCGACGAGCAGTACTTC.

The chain couples TRBV21-1 to TRBJ2-1; the D call of TRBD2 is as the table states it, not checked on the DNA. TRBV21-1 corresponds to a pseudogene. This CDR3 comprises 15 residues. The CDR3: CASSKEGLSYNEQFF. The CDR3 nucleotides are TGTGCCAGCAGCAAGGAGGGTCTCTCCTACAATGAGCAGTTCTTC.

Relative to its sample, this clone is medium-sized. V usage is TRBV2 and J usage is TRBJ2-1; D is possibly TRBD2 (5 bases). Germline assignment: CDR1 SNHLY and CDR2 FYNNEI. With 5 bases removed from V and 0 bases from J, the gap between germline ends came to 11 bases. The CDR3 is made up of 15 amino acids. CDR3 DNA: TGTGCCAGCAGTCATAGCGTCAGCTCCTACAATGAGCAGTTCTTC. Its protein is CASSHSVSSYNEQFF.

This clone was seen a handful of times. This CDR3 reads CASSLVEEGTEAFF. CDR3 sequence (DNA): TGTGCCAGCAGCTTGGTGGAGGAGGGCACTGAAGCTTTCTTT. The chain couples TRBV5-6 to TRBJ1-1, with D hard to call. Deletions cut 0 bases from V and 4 bases from J, with 10 bases between. Germline values: CDR1 SGHDT, CDR2 YYEEEE. The CDR3 loop spans 14 amino acids.

The chain combines TRBV30 with TRBJ1-6; no reliable D call. This CDR3 contains 13 residues. Germline CDR1 GTSNPN, CDR2 SVGIG (reference sequence). V lost 3 bases to trimming and J lost 12 bases, with 15 bases between them. The DNA for the CDR3 is TGTGCCTGGAGAACGCAGGCTTTAGAACCCCTCCACTTT. Its protein is CAWRTQALEPLHF.

The chain carries TRBV7-9 and TRBJ2-7; 9 bases map to TRBD1. This CDR3 is built from 15 residues. Germline values: CDR1 SEHNR, CDR2 FQNEAQ (reference sequence). The V segment lost 5 bases and the J segment 6 bases; nucleotides outside the gene matches: 11. CDR3 DNA: TGTGCCAGCAGCCAGGGGACAGGGAGAGGTCGCGAGCAGTACTTC. It yields the protein CASSQGTGRGREQYF. Complete variable domain (other parts from reference TRBV7-9 and TRBJ2-7): DTGVSQNPRHKITKRGQNVTFRCDPISEHNRLYWYRQTLGQGPEFLTYFQNEAQLEKSRLLSDRFSAERPKGSFSTLEIQRTEQGDSAMYLCASSQGTGRGREQYFGPGTRLTVT.

The genes are TRBV7-9 and TRBJ2-3, with TRBD2 matching 7 bases. In germline, CDR1 is SEHNR, CDR2 FQNEAQ (reference sequence). Trimming took 5 bases from V and 4 from J; bases not matched to a gene: 9. This CDR3 has 15 amino acids. DNA for the CDR3: TGTGCCAGCAGCGGGGGAGCGGGAATCGCAGATACGCAGTATTTT. As protein: CASSGGAGIADTQYF.

This chain connects TRBV15 to TRBJ2-1; D may be TRBD1 (6 bases). Trimming took off 0 bases at V and 4 bases at J, with 16 bases between the two ends. The germline CDR1 and CDR2 sequences are LNHNV and YYDKDF (reference sequence). The CDR3 totals 17 residues. CDR3 sequence (DNA): TGTGCCACCAGCAGAGATCGGACAGAGTCCTTTTACAATGAGCAGTTCTTC. Translation: CATSRDRTESFYNEQFF.

This chain uses TRBV7-2 with TRBJ2-1, with 8 bases identical to TRBD2. CDR3 length: 17 amino acids. The germline V gene encodes CDR1 SGHTA and CDR2 FQGNSA. V shed 1 base and J 6 bases; nucleotides not matched to a gene: 11. The CDR3 nucleotides are TGTGCCAGCAGCTTAGAGCCCCGGACTAGCTGGGGCAATGAGCAGTTCTTC. Its protein product is CASSLEPRTSWGNEQFF.

The gene calls are TRBV5-1 and TRBJ2-2; 12 bases fit TRBD2. CDR1 and CDR2 (germline): SGHRS, YFSETQ. With 3 bases clipped from V and 2 bases from J, the junction kept 2 bases outside the gene matches. The CDR3 is 16 amino acids. The CDR3 protein is CASSSGLAGNTGELFF. The CDR3 region has the DNA TGCGCCAGCAGCTCCGGACTAGCGGGAAACACCGGGGAGCTGTTTTTT. Based on the CDR3 plus reference TRBV5-1 and TRBJ2-2, the full variable domain is KAGVTQTPRYLIKTRGQQVTLSCSPISGHRSVSWYQQTPGQGLQFLFEYFSETQRNKGNFPGRFSGRQFSNSRSEMNVSTLELGDSALYLCASSSGLAGNTGELFFGEGSRLTVL.

The gene calls are TRBV30 and TRBJ2-2; possible D gene TRBD1, 5 bases. Deletions cut 5 bases from V and 1 base from J, with 8 bases between. Germline V gene sequence: CDR1 GTSNPN, CDR2 SVGIG (reference sequence). The length of the CDR3 is 13 residues. The CDR3 sequence is CAWSQGNTGELFF. The CDR3 nucleotides read TGTGCCTGGTCCCAGGGGAACACCGGGGAGCTGTTTTTT.

Here the CDR3 reads CASSYLGGQGDNEQFF. CDR3 nucleotides: TGTGCCAGCAGTTACCTTGGAGGACAGGGTGACAATGAGCAGTTCTTC. The V gene is TRBV6-5, the J gene TRBJ2-1, with 8 bases identical to TRBD1. CDR1 MNHEY and CDR2 SVGAGI come from the germline V gene. Trimming removed 2 bases from V and 5 bases from J; junction bases left unmatched: 8. This CDR3 is 16 amino acids long.

V gene TRBV29-1 combines with J gene TRBJ2-5; 9 bases are a match to TRBD2. CDR3 length: 14 residues. With V trimmed by 2 bases and J by 5 bases, 6 bases remained unmatched. Germline-derived CDR1 and CDR2 are SQVTM and ANQGSEA. The CDR3 nucleotides are TGCAGCGTTGAAATAGCGGGAGAAGAGGAGACCCAGTACTTC. This codes for CSVEIAGEEETQYF. Combining the CDR3 with reference TRBV29-1 and TRBJ2-5 gives the whole variable domain SAVISQKPSRDICQRGTSLTIQCQVDSQVTMMFWYRQQPGQSLTLIATANQGSEATYESGFVIDKFPISRPNLTFSTLTVSNMSPEDSSIYLCSVEIAGEEETQYFGPGTRLLVL.

The rearrangement joins TRBV23-1 to TRBJ2-2; 12 positions agree with TRBD1. TRBV23-1 is filed as an ORF, its function uncertain. CDR3 length: 17 amino acids. J was trimmed by 6 bases and V by 7 bases; bases with no gene match: 12. CDR3 sequence: CASTPSGDRGPAGELFF. The DNA for the CDR3 is TGCGCCAGCACCCCCTCTGGGGACAGGGGGCCGGCCGGGGAGCTGTTTTTT.

This sequence joins TRBV27 and TRBJ2-7; 10 bases align to TRBD1. The CDR3 loop spans 15 amino acids. V gave up 6 bases and J gave up 2 bases; unmatched junction bases: 7. Germline V gene lookup returns CDR1 MNHEY and CDR2 SMNVEV (reference sequence). The CDR3 nucleotides read TGTGCCAGCAGAAGAGGGGGACAGGGGCCCTACGAGCAGTACTTC. This translates into CASRRGGQGPYEQYF.

The chain links TRBV6-1 to TRBJ2-7; D might be TRBD1 (5 bases). The V end lost 1 base, the J end lost 5 bases, and 9 bases lay between the germline ends. The CDR3 length is 13 residues. Germline-derived CDR1 and CDR2 are MNHNS and SASEGT. CDR3 residues: CASSEGSGNEQYF. CDR3 bases: TGTGCCAGCAGTGAAGGGTCAGGGAACGAGCAGTACTTC.

The chain links TRBV7-9 to TRBJ2-7; no clear D gene. CDR3 length equals 11 residues. Germline V CDR1 and CDR2: SEHNR, FQNEAQ (reference sequence). V dropped 5 bases and J dropped 7 bases, with 9 bases sitting between them. The CDR3 region has the DNA TGTGCCAGCAGCCCATCGGAGGAGCAGTACTTC. Amino acid sequence: CASSPSEEQYF.

V and J are TRBV6-5 and TRBJ2-7, with a tentative D call TRBD2 (5 bases). Trimming shortened V by 6 bases and J by 6 bases, and 12 bases separated the two germline ends. Germline assignment: CDR1 MNHEY and CDR2 SVGAGI. The CDR3 covers 12 residues. CDR3 sequence reads: CASSNPRGEQYF. CDR3 DNA sequence: TGTGCCAGCAGCAACCCCCGGGGCGAGCAGTACTTC.

The chain uses TRBV28 and TRBJ2-7; D might be TRBD1 or TRBD2, each matching 5 bases. The germline V and J ends were trimmed by 7 bases and 2 bases, with 18 bases remaining between them. Germline V lookup: CDR1 MDHEN, CDR2 SYDVKM. The CDR3 is 15 amino acids. The CDR3 sequence is CASNPLGRITYEQYF. CDR3 nucleotides: TGTGCCAGCAATCCCCTGGGACGAATAACCTACGAGCAGTACTTC.

This clone was detected a few times. J is TRBJ2-2 and V is TRBV2; possibly TRBD2 for D (6 bases). The CDR3 has 14 amino acids. Between the trimmed V and J ends, which lost 6 bases and 9 bases, there was a span of 17 bases. CDR1 is SNHLY and CDR2 is FYNNEI in the germline V gene. The CDR3 protein is CASSTGTGSWELFF. The CDR3 region has the DNA TGTGCCAGCAGCACCGGGACTGGCTCCTGGGAGCTGTTTTTT.

The rearrangement links TRBV5-1 to TRBJ2-2; 10 positions agree with TRBD1. CDR3 length equals 15 residues. Germline V CDR1 and CDR2: SGHRS, YFSETQ. Trimming at V came to 2 bases and at J to 3 bases, leaving 1 base not matched to a gene. The CDR3 here is CASSLGTGDTGELFF. The DNA of the CDR3 is TGCGCCAGCAGCTTAGGGACAGGGGACACCGGGGAGCTGTTTTTT.